This TCR beta chain emerged from a study of early T cells in non-severe SARS-CoV-2 infection. Study at large: Bulk RNA from unsorted whole blood was sequenced; chains were unpaired.

V was trimmed by 4 bases and J by 1 base, leaving 7 bases between them. Looked up from germline, CDR1 is SQVTM and CDR2 is ANQGSEA. This CDR3 region has 13 residues. Notes on this clonotype: The antigen remains unidentified.

Unique molecular identifiers were affixed to single, distinct cDNA molecules. TCRdb re-analysed the 5' RACE reads in MiXCR, keeping a single row per CDR3 protein. Found here are tens of thousands of distinct CDR3 sequences, around 13% of them singletons; the top ten hold around 6.4%. General study points: Using VDJdb, the matching emphasized anti-spike CD8 responses while missing private and CD4 specificities.

V gene TRBV29-1 combines with J gene TRBJ2-2; the D gene is possibly TRBD2 (5 bases). The sample was whole blood. This TCR was recovered from an adult who was a healthcare worker with PCR-confirmed SARS-CoV-2 infection or an uninfected control (not recorded which). CDR3 loop: CSVAGRNTGELFF. CDR3 DNA sequence: TGCAGCGTTGCGGGGAGGAACACCGGGGAGCTGTTTTTT.